This T cell receptor beta chain was retrieved from a study of blood T cell repertoires in COVID-19. Study-level information: The United States, Italy and Spain were the sources of the acute and convalescent COVID-19 samples. PBMCs, B-cell-depleted T cells, or T cells were the source of the cDNA or gDNA that made up the material.

CDR1 is LGHNA, CDR2 YSLEER, per germline. The CDR3 loop spans 15 amino acids. V was clipped by 0 bases and J by 15 bases, with 21 bases between them. In the original processing: It was from reference gene primer amplification that nucleated cell counts were estimated. The data were produced by immunoSEQ multiplex PCR, yet TCRdb's version contains in-frame clones alone and is incomplete. The V and J calls and the clone size are those of that table, but D and trimming were determined from the DNA. The table lists about 75,000 clones, roughly 78% of them singletons. This clonotype originated in a woman at least 80 years old with active or convalescent COVID-19. Sequenced: peripheral blood. The J gene is TRBJ2-4, the V gene TRBV4-3; the D gene is possibly TRBD2 (6 bases). CDR3 DNA sequence: TGCGCCAGCAGCCAAGATTCTTCCCGTGCGACTAGGCGGTACTTC. Translated: CASSQDSSRATRRYF.